The following is a T cell receptor (beta chain) sequence with its context. Produced via immunoSEQ multiplex PCR; TCRdb's table is partial and in-frame only. The sample holds about 120,000 clones, about 87% seen once. This entry comes from a study of control samples from healthy donors and cancer patients. Germline assignment: CDR1 MGHDK and CDR2 SYGVNS. Trimming removed 10 bases at V and 4 bases at J, with 10 bases between. This CDR3 has 11 amino acids. The chain joins TRBV25-1 to TRBJ1-2; a weak D match, TRBD1 (6 bases). Specimen: blood. The source of this sequence is a man aged 35 to 55 in good health. The DNA of the CDR3 is TGTGCCATTAGGACAGCCTATGGCTACACCTTC. Translated: CAIRTAYGYTF.